Below, 9 T cell receptor beta chains from the same sample are listed, as sequenced in a study of blood T cells in healthy people across ages. A J-beta primer mix and a sample-barcoded 5' primer were used in a second PCR of about 7 to 11 cycles. TCRdb reprocessed the 5' RACE reads with MiXCR, giving one entry per CDR3 protein. The sample holds roughly 800,000 distinct CDR3 sequences, 20% to 30% seen once. A further study also used this sample, focusing on T cells of mothers and their children.

Source material: blood. Receptors were obtained from a boy younger than 18 in good health.

The chain is built from TRBV12-3 or TRBV12-4 and TRBJ2-3; tentatively, D is TRBD1 (5 bases). V lost 1 base to trimming and J lost 4 bases, with 15 bases between them. The length of the CDR3 is 16 residues. CDR3: CASSLGGTLRADTQYF. CDR3 bases: TGTGCCAGCAGTTTAGGAGGCACCCTCAGGGCAGATACGCAGTATTTT.

This clonotype was detected a few times. The chain links TRBV7-9 to TRBJ2-5; D is undetermined. Germline V gene sequence: CDR1 SEHNR, CDR2 FQNEAQ (reference sequence). CDR3 length equals 15 residues. Trimming took 0 bases from V and 5 from J, leaving 13 bases between them. The DNA for the CDR3 is TGTGCCAGCAGCTTAGCGGGCCCCCAGTCTGAGACCCAGTACTTC. Translation gives CASSLAGPQSETQYF.

This clonotype was found a few times. No conserved phenylalanine or tryptophan ends this CDR3, so it is likely a read error. The chain has TRBV3-1 and TRBJ1-4; 9 bases line up with TRBD1. The CDR3 has 15 residues. J lost 4 bases, V lost 3 bases, and 3 bases had no gene match. Germline values: CDR1 LGHDT, CDR2 YNNKEL (reference sequence). CDR3: CASSHADRGNEKLFS. The CDR3 nucleotides read TGTGCCAGCAGCCACGCGGACAGGGGTAATGAAAAACTGTTTTCT.

The V call is TRBV4-1, the J call TRBJ2-5; 10 bases match TRBD1. The tail of the sequence fits TRBJ2-1 better, so the J call may be wrong. This CDR3 has 16 amino acids. From germline, CDR1 is MGHRA and CDR2 YSYEKL. The CDR3 DNA reads as TGCGCCAGCAGCCAACCCGGGACAGGGGTCAACAATGAGCAGTTCTTC. It translates to CASSQPGTGVNNEQFF.

The chain uses TRBV2 and TRBJ2-7; unclear D gene. Germline values: CDR1 SNHLY, CDR2 FYNNEI. Trimming shortened V by 2 bases and J by 0 bases, and 8 bases separated the two germline ends. The CDR3 covers 14 residues. For the CDR3, the DNA is TGTGCCAGCAGTGAACTCGGCTACTCCTACGAGCAGTACTTC. This translates into CASSELGYSYEQYF.

The chain couples TRBV7-2 to TRBJ2-7; D tentatively reads TRBD1 or TRBD2 (6 bases each). Trimming took off 5 bases at V and 2 bases at J, with 13 bases between the two ends. Germline CDR1 reads SGHTA; CDR2 reads FQGNSA. The CDR3 is 14 residues long. The CDR3 is CASSIGGLPYEQYF. Written as DNA, the CDR3 is TGTGCCAGCAGCATAGGGGGGCTCCCCTACGAGCAGTACTTC.

The chain links TRBV29-1 to TRBJ1-1; D is unresolved. Germline CDR1 SQVTM, CDR2 ANQGSEA. This CDR3 region has 12 residues. The V end lost 2 bases, the J end lost 8 bases, and 12 bases lay between the germline ends. CDR3 in amino acids: CSVEWASLEAFF. Written as DNA, the CDR3 is TGCAGCGTTGAATGGGCATCACTGGAAGCTTTCTTT.

This clonotype has a handful of counts. The gene calls are TRBV7-9 and TRBJ1-2, with D unclear. The germline V and J ends were trimmed by 1 base and 4 bases, with 16 bases remaining between them. CDR3 length equals 16 residues. Germline V lookup: CDR1 SEHNR, CDR2 FQNEAQ (reference sequence). The DNA for the CDR3 is TGTGCCAGCAGCTTAGATTCGTGGGGAATGTCCTATGGCTACACCTTC. Amino acids: CASSLDSWGMSYGYTF.

This chain joins TRBV29-1 and TRBJ1-4; 7 bases agree with TRBD1. The CDR3 totals 15 residues. Trimming took 6 bases from V and 4 from J; bases not matched to a gene: 11. Germline V gene sequence: CDR1 SQVTM, CDR2 ANQGSEA. CDR3 bases: TGCAGCGTGTCCCGGGACAGTCAGGGTAATGAAAAACTGTTTTTT. Encoded protein: CSVSRDSQGNEKLFF.